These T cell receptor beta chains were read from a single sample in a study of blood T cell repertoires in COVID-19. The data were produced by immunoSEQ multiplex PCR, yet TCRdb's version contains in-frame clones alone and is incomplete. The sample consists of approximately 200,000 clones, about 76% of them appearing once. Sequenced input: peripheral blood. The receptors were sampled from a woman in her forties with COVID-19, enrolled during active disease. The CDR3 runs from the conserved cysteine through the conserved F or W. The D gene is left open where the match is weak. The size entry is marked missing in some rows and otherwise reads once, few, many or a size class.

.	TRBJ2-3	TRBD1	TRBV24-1	TGTGCCACCAGTGAGGGACAGGGCCGTGGTACGCAGTATTTT	CATSEGQGRGTQYF
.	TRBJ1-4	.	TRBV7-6	TGTGCCAGCAGCTTAGGGAGGACTAGTCCTGAAAAACTGTTTTTT	CASSLGRTSPEKLFF
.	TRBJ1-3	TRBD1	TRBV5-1	TGCGCCAGCAGCTTGAGCGGACAGGGGGCGAATGGAAACACCATATATTTT	CASSLSGQGANGNTIYF
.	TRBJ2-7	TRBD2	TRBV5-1	TGCGCCAGCAGCTTGTTTCTGACTAGCGGGAGCTCCTACGAGCAGTACTTC	CASSLFLTSGSSYEQYF
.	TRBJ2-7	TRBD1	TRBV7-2	TGTGCCAGCAGCTCGTGGGGGACAGGCGAGCAGTACTTC	CASSSWGTGEQYF
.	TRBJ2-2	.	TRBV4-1	TGCGCCAGCAGCCCGGGTGACATGATAAGGGGGAAATGGCTCACCGGGGAGCTGTTTTTT	CASSPGDMIRGKWLTGELFF
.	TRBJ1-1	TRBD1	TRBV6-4	TGTGCCAGCAGTACAGACAGGGGCAACACTGAAGCTTTCTTT	CASSTDRGNTEAFF
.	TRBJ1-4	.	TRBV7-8	TGTGCCAGCAGCTCTGACAGGCCCACTAATGAAAAACTGTTTTTT	CASSSDRPTNEKLFF
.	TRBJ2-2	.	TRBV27	TGTGCCAGCAGTTTAGGTCCCACCGCCCAAACTCCTAAAACGAACACCGGGGAGCTGTTTTTT	CASSLGPTAQTPKTNTGELFF
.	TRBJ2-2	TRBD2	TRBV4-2	TGTGCCAGCAGCCAAGGACTAGCGGGGACGAACACCGGGGAGCTGTTTTTT	CASSQGLAGTNTGELFF
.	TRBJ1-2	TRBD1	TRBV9	TGTGCCAGCACGGAAGGGGGCAACTATGGCTACACCTTC	CASTEGGNYGYTF
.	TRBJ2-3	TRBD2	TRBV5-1	TGCGCCAGCAGCTTGGACCCTCTAGCGGGAGGGCCGACAGATACGCAGTATTTT	CASSLDPLAGGPTDTQYF
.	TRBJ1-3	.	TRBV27	TGTGCCAGCAGTTCCCTCGTAGAACAGGCCTCTGGAAACACCATATATTTT	CASSSLVEQASGNTIYF
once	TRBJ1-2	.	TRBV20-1	TGCAGCCCCGGAGGGGTCTATGGCTACACCTTC	CSPGGVYGYTF
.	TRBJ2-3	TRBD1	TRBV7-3	TGTGCCAGCAGCCCCGACAGGGCGAACACAGATACGCAGTATTTT	CASSPDRANTDTQYF
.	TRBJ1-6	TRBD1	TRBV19	TGTGCCAGCCGCGGCCCCGGGACAGGGAGGTCACCCCTCCACTTT	CASRGPGTGRSPLHF
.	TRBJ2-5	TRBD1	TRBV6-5	TGTGCCAGCAGAACGGGACAGTTGCAAGAGACCCAGTACTTC	CASRTGQLQETQYF
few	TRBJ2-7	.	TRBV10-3	TGTGCCATCAGTGGTTCCGCCGCGACTAGTCAATACGAGCAGTACTTC	CAISGSAATSQYEQYF